This passage covers 4 T cell receptor beta chains from one sample sequenced in a study of blood T cell repertoires in COVID-19. Some clones are missing from TCRdb's copy, which holds only in-frame ones; the method was immunoSEQ multiplex PCR. The sample lists over 35,000 clones; about 74% were seen once. Sequencing used peripheral blood. All receptors derive from a man in his fifties or sixties with active COVID-19.

This chain uses TRBV11-2 with TRBJ1-1; D is undetermined. The V end lost 5 bases, the J end lost 2 bases, and 9 bases lay between the germline ends. The CDR3 contains 13 residues. Germline CDR1 and CDR2: SGHAT and FQNNGV. This CDR3 is CASSHASNTEAFF. For the CDR3, the DNA is TGTGCCAGCAGCCACGCCAGTAACACTGAAGCTTTCTTT.

The sample holds a few counts of this clone. This chain links TRBV19 with TRBJ1-2; D call uncertain. The ends were cut back, 7 bases at V and 6 bases at J, with 9 bases in the middle. The germline V gene has CDR1 LNHDA and CDR2 SQIVND (reference sequence). The CDR3 loop spans 11 amino acids. As DNA, the CDR3 is TGTGCCAGTACGGGGTTCGATGGCTACACCTTC. Amino acid sequence: CASTGFDGYTF. The variable domain in full, completed from reference TRBV19 and TRBJ1-2, reads DGGITQSPKYLFRKEGQNVTLSCEQNLNHDAMYWYRQDPGQGLRLIYYSQIVNDFQKGDIAEGYSVSREKKESFPLTVTSAQKNPTAFYLCASTGFDGYTFGSGTRLTVV.

This chain uses TRBV6-5 with TRBJ2-7, with a tentative D call TRBD2 (5 bases). CDR3 length equals 12 residues. CDR1 and CDR2 from the germline V gene are MNHEY and SVGAGI. V dropped 4 bases and J dropped 6 bases, with 10 bases sitting between them. This CDR3 reads CASSFQRGEQYF. Written as DNA, the CDR3 is TGTGCCAGCAGTTTTCAACGGGGCGAGCAGTACTTC.

Only a few counts were recorded for this clone. The chain is built from TRBV5-1 and TRBJ2-5, with 9 nucleotides matching TRBD2. The germline V gene encodes CDR1 SGHRS and CDR2 YFSETQ. V was clipped by 6 bases and J by 3 bases; unmatched bases: 9. The CDR3 has 15 amino acids. The CDR3 region is CASKGAGTSKETQYF. In DNA form, the CDR3 reads TGCGCCAGCAAAGGGGCCGGGACTAGCAAAGAGACCCAGTACTTC.